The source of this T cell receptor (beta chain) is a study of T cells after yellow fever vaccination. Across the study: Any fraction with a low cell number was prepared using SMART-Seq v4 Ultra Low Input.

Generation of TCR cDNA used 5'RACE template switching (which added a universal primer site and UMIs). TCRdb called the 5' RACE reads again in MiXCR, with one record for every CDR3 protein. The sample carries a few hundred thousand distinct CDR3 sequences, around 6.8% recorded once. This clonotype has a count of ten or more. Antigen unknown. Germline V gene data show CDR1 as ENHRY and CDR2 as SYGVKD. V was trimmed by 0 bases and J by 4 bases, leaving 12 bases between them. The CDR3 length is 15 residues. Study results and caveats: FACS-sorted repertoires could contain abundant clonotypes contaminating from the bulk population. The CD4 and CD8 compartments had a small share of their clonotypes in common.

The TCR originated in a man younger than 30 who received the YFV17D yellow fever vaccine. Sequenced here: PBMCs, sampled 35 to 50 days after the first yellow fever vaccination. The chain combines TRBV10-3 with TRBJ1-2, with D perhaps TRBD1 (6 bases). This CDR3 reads CAISESGGAGYGYTF. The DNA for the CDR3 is TGTGCCATCAGTGAGTCCGGGGGCGCGGGCTATGGCTACACCTTC.